This is a list of T cell receptor beta chains from one sample in a study of CD8 T cells in Susac syndrome. TCRdb reprocessed the immunoSEQ multiplex PCR reads with MiXCR, giving one entry per CDR3 protein. Of 100,000 to 150,000 distinct CDR3 sequences in the sample, about 95% are singletons; the top ten hold roughly 0.087%. The sequencing sample was made of CD4+ T cells from PBMCs. All receptors derive from a human donor in good health. Each CDR3 is given with its conserved first and last residue. D genes are given only for firm matches. Size values are once, few and many counts, or a class for expanded clones, and some rows have none.

CDR3 | DNA | V | length | J | D | size
CASSYYREGMNTEAFF | TGTGCCAGCAGTTACTATAGGGAAGGGATGAACACTGAAGCTTTCTTT | TRBV6-5 | 16 | TRBJ1-1 | - | -
CSAFGDRDYGYTF | TGCAGTGCTTTCGGCGACAGGGACTATGGCTACACCTTC | TRBV20-1 | 13 | TRBJ1-2 | TRBD1 | -
CSVVRTGPYEQYF | TGCAGCGTAGTACGGACAGGGCCCTACGAGCAGTACTTC | TRBV29-1 | 13 | TRBJ2-7 | TRBD1 | -
CSVTNIQYF | TGCAGCGTGACTAACATTCAGTACTTC | TRBV29-1 | 9 | TRBJ2-4 | - | -
CASSFPLGTSSYNEQFF | TGTGCCAGCAGCTTCCCCCTGGGCACAAGCTCCTACAATGAGCAGTTCTTC | TRBV7-2 | 17 | TRBJ2-1 | - | -
CSAREGRKDEKLFF | TGCAGTGCTAGAGAAGGACGGAAAGATGAAAAACTGTTTTTT | TRBV20-1 | 14 | TRBJ1-4 | - | -
CATRTGVGEKLFF | TGTGCCACCCGGACAGGGGTTGGTGAAAAACTGTTTTTT | TRBV12-3/TRBV12-4 | 13 | TRBJ1-4 | TRBD1 | -
CASSITGGEETQYF | TGTGCCAGCAGTATAACAGGGGGCGAAGAGACCCAGTACTTC | TRBV12-3/TRBV12-4 | 14 | TRBJ2-5 | TRBD1 | once
CASSDGFGYTF | TGTGCCAGCAGTGACGGGTTTGGCTACACCTTC | TRBV6-4 | 11 | TRBJ1-2 | - | -
CASTLQPNYGYTF | TGTGCCAGCACCCTACAGCCTAACTATGGCTACACCTTC | TRBV2 | 13 | TRBJ1-2 | - | -
CSASGPSGRPSYEQYF | TGCAGTGCTAGTGGACCTAGCGGGAGGCCTTCCTACGAGCAGTACTTC | TRBV20-1 | 16 | TRBJ2-7 | TRBD2 | -
CASSQGRLTNSYNEQFF | TGTGCCAGCAGCCAAGGGAGACTCACCAATTCCTACAATGAGCAGTTCTTC | TRBV3-1 | 17 | TRBJ2-1 | - | -
CASSLVIELQETQYF | TGTGCCAGCAGCTTAGTAATAGAGCTCCAAGAGACCCAGTACTTC | TRBV11-2 | 15 | TRBJ2-5 | - | -
CSAARLAGGTYEQYF | TGCAGTGCTGCGCGACTAGCGGGAGGTACCTACGAGCAGTACTTC | TRBV20-1 | 15 | TRBJ2-7 | TRBD2 | once
CSARGGDYGYTF | TGCAGTGCCCGGGGGGGGGACTATGGCTACACCTTC | TRBV20-1 | 12 | TRBJ1-2 | - | -
CASSQGRTGGYETQYF | TGCGCCAGCAGCCAAGGGAGAACAGGGGGTTATGAGACCCAGTACTTC | TRBV4-1 | 16 | TRBJ2-5 | TRBD1 | -
CASSLGGMRQPQHF | TGTGCCAGCAGTTTAGGGGGAATGCGCCAGCCCCAGCATTTT | TRBV12-3/TRBV12-4 | 14 | TRBJ1-5 | - | -
CAWSVWAGSYGYTF | TGTGCCTGGAGTGTATGGGCAGGGAGCTATGGCTACACCTTC | TRBV30 | 14 | TRBJ1-2 | - | -
CAWSVAGNQPQHF | TGTGCCTGGAGTGTGGCAGGCAATCAGCCCCAGCATTTT | TRBV30 | 13 | TRBJ1-5 | - | -
CASSQDGGIEAFF | TGTGCCAGCAGCCAAGACGGGGGCATAGAAGCTTTCTTT | TRBV3-1 | 13 | TRBJ1-1 | - | -
CASSLVRDPEAFF | TGTGCCAGCAGCTTGGTCAGAGATCCTGAAGCTTTCTTT | TRBV5-4 | 13 | TRBJ1-1 | - | -
CASSLGGQVNTEAFF | TGCGCCAGCAGCTTGGGGGGACAGGTGAACACTGAAGCTTTCTTT | TRBV5-1 | 15 | TRBJ1-1 | TRBD1 | -
CASSVGGGQADTQYF | TGTGCCAGCAGCGTAGGAGGGGGGCAGGCAGATACGCAGTATTTT | TRBV9 | 15 | TRBJ2-3 | - | -
CSVEIVPDTQYF | TGCAGCGTTGAGATAGTTCCAGATACGCAGTATTTT | TRBV29-1 | 12 | TRBJ2-3 | - | -
CASSVGPDRETYEQYF | TGTGCCAGCAGCGTAGGGCCGGACAGGGAAACCTACGAGCAGTACTTC | TRBV9 | 16 | TRBJ2-7 | TRBD1 | once
CASSSTGRAFF | TGTGCCAGCAGTTCGACAGGGCGGGCTTTCTTT | TRBV6-2/TRBV6-3 | 11 | TRBJ1-1 | TRBD1 | -